The sample holds one count of the clone carrying this T cell receptor (beta chain). Its specificity is unknown. This sample is drawn from a study of vaccination effects on CD4 cells after COVID-19. Study results and limitations: From healthy vaccinees, only 1 of 255 vaccine-induced clones also reacted to common cold coronaviruses. Marked contraction was observed in infection-induced and vaccine-induced clones late after vaccination.

Before any sequencing was done, the ViraFEST assay used viral peptide pools to expand antigen-specific CD4+ T cells. Upon completion of 10 to 11 days in culture, CD4+ T cells were isolated. Two-dose vaccination with either BNT162b2 or mRNA-1273 was given to the participants. Measured with immunoSEQ multiplex PCR; TCRdb has only the in-frame clones, and not every one. The profile shows approximately 30,000 clones, approximately 83% of them singletons. Sequenced material: CD4+ T cells from PBMCs cultured with HCoV-NL63 spike peptides, taken after COVID-19 vaccination. The receptor was isolated from a human donor who received a COVID-19 vaccine. Some clones in this sample may be carry-over from other donors' samples.

CDR3 coding DNA: TGCGCCAGCAGCCAAGGGACGACGGAGACCCAGTACTTC. It encodes CASSQGTTETQYF. The chain combines TRBV5-1 with TRBJ2-5; D may match TRBD1 or TRBD2 (5 bases each). Trimming removed 4 bases at V and 5 bases at J, with 12 bases between. CDR1 is SGHRS, CDR2 YFSETQ, per germline. The CDR3 runs 13 residues.